Below are 29 T cell receptor beta chains sequenced from a single sample in a study of graft-versus-host responses after intestinal transplantation. Their recognized antigens are unknown. Only in-frame clones appear in the TCRdb table, and some are missing; sequencing was by immunoSEQ multiplex PCR. The table lists tens of thousands of clones, around 90% of them singletons. The sequenced sample was unstimulated CD4+ T cells sorted from spleen or lymph node cells, obtained before transplant. The receptors shown here come from a human donor who was the organ donor for an intestinal transplant.

The chain links TRBV28 to TRBJ2-6; tentative D call: TRBD1 (6 bases). V dropped 2 bases and J dropped 0 bases, with 8 bases sitting between them. Germline V gives CDR1 MDHEN, CDR2 SYDVKM. CDR3 length equals 16 residues. The CDR3 is CASSLTGSSGANVLTF. For the CDR3, the DNA is TGTGCCAGCAGTTTAACAGGGAGCTCTGGGGCCAACGTCCTGACTTTC.

V usage is TRBV15 and J usage is TRBJ1-2; TRBD1 agrees at 11 bases. Per the germline V gene, CDR1 is LNHNV and CDR2 is YYDKDF (reference sequence). V was clipped by 0 bases and J by 7 bases; unmatched bases: 7. CDR3 length equals 16 residues. The CDR3 loop is CATSRDLGQGAFGYTF. DNA of the CDR3: TGTGCCACCAGCAGAGATCTCGGACAGGGGGCATTTGGCTACACCTTC.

This clone came up a few times. The chain couples TRBV29-1 to TRBJ1-2, with D perhaps matching TRBD1 (6 bases). This CDR3 region has 11 residues. Trimming removed 4 bases at V and 6 bases at J, with 9 bases between. Looked up from germline, CDR1 is SQVTM and CDR2 is ANQGSEA. The CDR3 DNA sequence: TGCAGCGTTGCCAGGGGAGATGGCTACACCTTC. Amino acid sequence: CSVARGDGYTF.

The chain couples TRBV9 to TRBJ1-2; 8 bases fit TRBD1. V trimming: 3 bases; J trimming: 7 bases; junction bases outside the gene matches: 11. This CDR3 is 15 amino acids long. Germline CDR1 reads SGDLS; CDR2 reads YYNGEE. In DNA, the CDR3 is TGTGCCAGCAGCGGGAACAGGGGGTTAGGCGGTGGCTACACCTTC. Amino acids: CASSGNRGLGGGYTF.

This chain connects TRBV18 to TRBJ2-5, with 8 bases fitting TRBD1. Germline V gene lookup returns CDR1 KGHSH and CDR2 LQKENI. V gave up 2 bases and J gave up 5 bases; unmatched junction bases: 7. This CDR3 spans 15 amino acids. The CDR3 sequence is CASSPRTGPGETQYF. The CDR3 nucleotides read TGTGCCAGCTCACCAAGGACAGGGCCTGGGGAGACCCAGTACTTC.

This clone occurred once. This sequence joins TRBV9 and TRBJ2-1; D perhaps matches TRBD2 (5 bases). The CDR3 length is 14 residues. Trimming cost V 4 bases and J 6 bases, with 14 bases left between them. Germline V gene sequence: CDR1 SGDLS, CDR2 YYNGEE. This CDR3 is CASSPNRDPNEQFF. CDR3 in DNA: TGTGCCAGCAGCCCAAACCGGGATCCCAATGAGCAGTTCTTC.

The chain combines TRBV28 with TRBJ1-5, with D possibly being TRBD1 (6 bases). This CDR3 contains 20 residues. Trimming removed 9 bases from V and 6 bases from J, with 36 bases in between. CDR1 MDHEN and CDR2 SYDVKM come from the germline V gene. Here the CDR3 DNA reads TGTGCCAGTCAGGGGATCGGCGAGTGGGCAAAGGTTCGCAAAGGTCAGCCCCAGCATTTT. It encodes CASQGIGEWAKVRKGQPQHF.

The chain links TRBV6-4 to TRBJ1-5; maybe TRBD1 (6 bases). V lost 7 bases to trimming and J lost 3 bases, with 19 bases between them. Germline CDR1 MRHNA, CDR2 SNTAGT. CDR3 length: 16 amino acids. CDR3 in amino acids: CASILLRGLDNQPQHF. The DNA of the CDR3 is TGTGCCAGCATCCTACTGAGGGGGTTAGACAATCAGCCCCAGCATTTT.

The chain uses TRBV11-2 and TRBJ2-1; D gene unclear. The CDR3 is 11 amino acids. The V gene lost 5 bases and the J gene lost 10 bases, with 9 bases spanning the gap. Germline V gives CDR1 SGHAT, CDR2 FQNNGV. The CDR3 is CASSVTGEQFF. CDR3 coding DNA: TGTGCCAGCAGCGTGACCGGGGAGCAGTTCTTC.

V gene TRBV2 combines with J gene TRBJ2-7; TRBD1 matches at 9 bases. The ends lost 1 base at V and 6 bases at J; junction bases unmatched: 4. The CDR3 length is 14 residues. The germline V gene has CDR1 SNHLY and CDR2 FYNNEI. As DNA, the CDR3 is TGTGCCAGCAGTGAAGGGACAGGGGAGCGCGAGCAGTACTTC. This encodes CASSEGTGEREQYF.

V usage is TRBV7-9 and J usage is TRBJ2-1, with D unresolved. Per the germline V gene, CDR1 is SEHNR and CDR2 is FQNEAQ (reference sequence). The CDR3 runs to 13 residues. The V end lost 5 bases, the J end lost 8 bases, and 13 bases lay between the germline ends. The CDR3 spells CASSRINPDEQFF. Written as DNA, the CDR3 is TGTGCCAGCAGCCGCATAAATCCGGATGAGCAGTTCTTC.

This clone was observed a handful of times. The CDR3 protein is CASSDGNQPQHF. DNA for the CDR3: TGCGCCAGCAGTGACGGTAATCAGCCCCAGCATTTT. This chain links TRBV10-1 with TRBJ1-5, with D hard to call. Germline assignment: CDR1 WNHNN and CDR2 SYGVQD (reference sequence). The CDR3 is 12 residues long. V lost 3 bases, J lost 4 bases, and 4 bases lay in between.

Concerning this clone itself: Mismatch with germline at one junction end may stem from a read error. This rearrangement joins TRBV5-1 to TRBJ2-3; TRBD2 aligns across 12 bases. The CDR3 contains 13 residues. The germline CDR1 and CDR2 sequences are SGHRS and YFSETQ. CDR3 nucleotides: TGCGCCAGCAGCTTACGGACTAGCGGGACGGGAACCTTT. Residues: CASSLRTSGTGTF.

J is TRBJ2-2 and V is TRBV28, with a tentative D call TRBD2 (5 bases). Trimming shortened V by 3 bases and J by 4 bases, and 9 bases separated the two germline ends. CDR1 and CDR2 (germline): MDHEN, SYDVKM. CDR3 length: 14 residues. The CDR3 DNA follows: TGTGCCAGCAGTTTGTGGGAGCCCACCGGGGAGCTGTTTTTT. This codes for CASSLWEPTGELFF.

A note on this clone: A read error is likely, as this CDR3 ends without the conserved phenylalanine or tryptophan. This rearrangement joins TRBV28 to TRBJ2-7, with a tentative D call TRBD1 (6 bases). Germline V CDR1 and CDR2: MDHEN, SYDVKM. This CDR3 has 15 residues. V was clipped by 2 bases and J by 9 bases, with 20 bases between them. CDR3 residues: CASSLRRQVTHGQYL. The CDR3 bases are TGTGCCAGCAGTTTACGAAGACAGGTCACGCACGGGCAGTACCTC.

The chain joins TRBV5-4 to TRBJ1-4, with D perhaps matching TRBD1 (6 bases). This CDR3 has 14 residues. V was trimmed by 2 bases and J by 1 base, leaving 6 bases between them. The V gene's germline CDR1 is SGHNT and CDR2 YYREEE (reference sequence). DNA of the CDR3: TGTGCCAGCAGCTTAGGGGGAACTAATGAAAAACTGTTTTTT. Amino acids: CASSLGGTNEKLFF.

This clone came up once. The chain has TRBV2 and TRBJ2-7; D uncertain. There are 13 residues in the CDR3. The V end was cut by 3 bases, the J end by 1 base, with 7 bases between. Germline values: CDR1 SNHLY, CDR2 FYNNEI. For the CDR3, the DNA is TGTGCCAGCAGTGACGGGTCGTCCTACGAGCAGTACTTC. Its protein product is CASSDGSSYEQYF. Filled out from reference TRBV2 and TRBJ2-7, the complete variable domain reads EPEVTQTPSHQVTQMGQEVILRCVPISNHLYFYWYRQILGQKVEFLVSFYNNEISEKSEIFDDQFSVERPDGSNFTLKIRSTKLEDSAMYFCASSDGSSYEQYFGPGTRLTVT.

V gene TRBV15 combines with J gene TRBJ2-2; 7 positions agree with TRBD2. The CDR3 totals 18 residues. Per germline, CDR1 LNHNV and CDR2 YYDKDF (reference sequence). V gave up 0 bases and J gave up 5 bases; unmatched junction bases: 12. The CDR3: CATSRERGRGGKTGELFF. The CDR3 DNA sequence: TGTGCCACCAGCAGAGAACGGGGGAGGGGAGGGAAAACCGGGGAGCTGTTTTTT.

The chain uses TRBV5-1 and TRBJ1-1, with 8 bases matching TRBD1. V shed 4 bases, J shed 5 bases, and the junction held 7 bases outside the gene matches. The germline gives CDR1 SGHRS, CDR2 YFSETQ. This CDR3 is built from 14 residues. The CDR3 coding sequence is TGCGCCAGCAGCGTACAGGGGGGGGATACTGAAGCTTTCTTT. It yields the protein CASSVQGGDTEAFF.

This chain joins TRBV5-4 and TRBJ1-2, with 8 bases fitting TRBD1. V trimming: 4 bases; J trimming: 3 bases; junction bases outside the gene matches: 2. The CDR3 sequence is 13 residues long. CDR1 is SGHNT and CDR2 is YYREEE in the germline V gene (reference sequence). This chain's CDR3 is CASSPGQDYGYTF. CDR3 coding DNA: TGTGCCAGCAGCCCGGGACAGGACTATGGCTACACCTTC. Full variable domain (remainder filled in from reference TRBV5-4 and TRBJ1-2): ETGVTQSPTHLIKTRGQQVTLRCSSQSGHNTVSWYQQALGQGPQFIFQYYREEENGRGNFPPRFSGLQFPNYSSELNVNALELDDSALYLCASSPGQDYGYTFGSGTRLTVV.

The gene calls are TRBV28 and TRBJ1-1; D ambiguous. The CDR3 is 11 residues long. Germline V gives CDR1 MDHEN, CDR2 SYDVKM. V dropped 3 bases and J dropped 5 bases, with 4 bases sitting between them. The CDR3 spells CASSLQTEAFF. The CDR3, as DNA: TGTGCCAGCAGTTTGCAGACTGAAGCTTTCTTT.

This clone occurred a few times. The chain uses TRBV6-1 and TRBJ1-1; no reliable D call. CDR1 and CDR2 from the germline V gene are MNHNS and SASEGT. The V end lost 5 bases, the J end lost 0 bases, and 13 bases lay between the germline ends. The CDR3 sequence is 15 residues long. The CDR3 loop is CASSPRTGLNTEAFF. The CDR3 DNA is TGTGCCAGCAGTCCTAGGACGGGGTTGAACACTGAAGCTTTCTTT.

The rearrangement links TRBV7-3 to TRBJ1-1, with 10 bases aligning to TRBD1. Germline-derived CDR1 and CDR2 are SGHTA and FQGTGA. The CDR3 has 16 residues. J was trimmed by 3 bases and V by 5 bases; bases with no gene match: 9. The CDR3 spells CASSLRRQGADTEAFF. The CDR3 region has the DNA TGTGCCAGCAGCCTACGGAGACAGGGGGCGGACACTGAAGCTTTCTTT.

This clone was counted a single time. The chain combines TRBV5-1 with TRBJ1-2; D remains ambiguous. Germline CDR1 and CDR2: SGHRS and YFSETQ. Trimming took 0 bases from V and 3 from J, leaving 12 bases between them. The CDR3 has 15 amino acids. DNA for the CDR3: TGCGCCAGCAGCTTGGCTACCCCCCAGGACTATGGCTACACCTTC. Translated, it gives CASSLATPQDYGYTF.

The count of this clone is one. This rearrangement joins TRBV19 to TRBJ1-5; D might be TRBD1 (5 bases). CDR1 is LNHDA, CDR2 SQIVND, per germline (reference sequence). This CDR3 is built from 15 residues. V shed 1 base and J shed 5 bases, with 12 bases lying between them. The CDR3 nucleotides are TGTGCCAGTAGTATAGTGGGGCAGGGATATCAGCCCCAGCATTTT. As protein: CASSIVGQGYQPQHF.

A few counts support this clone. The V call is TRBV4-2, the J call TRBJ2-2; D gene uncertain. The CDR3 is made up of 19 amino acids. V dropped 0 bases and J dropped 6 bases, with 23 bases sitting between them. CDR1 is LGHNA and CDR2 is YNFKEQ in the germline V gene. CDR3 in DNA: TGTGCCAGCAGCCAAGATAATGCGGAAAGGTGGAGTTCCGCCGGGGAGCTGTTTTTT. It specifies CASSQDNAERWSSAGELFF.

This rearrangement joins TRBV5-6 to TRBJ1-1; TRBD1 is a possible D gene (5 bases). V was trimmed by 3 bases and J by 6 bases, leaving 21 bases between them. Germline values: CDR1 SGHDT, CDR2 YYEEEE. The CDR3 consists of 16 residues. The CDR3 bases are TGTGCCAGCAGCTCCTTGGACACGGGTGATTTTGCTGAAGCTTTCTTT. Protein product: CASSSLDTGDFAEAFF.

In this sample, this clone turned up a few times. V is TRBV19 and J is TRBJ2-7; D is perhaps TRBD1 (6 bases). V was cut by 5 bases and J by 2 bases, with 16 bases left in between. This CDR3 region has 15 residues. Per the germline V gene, CDR1 is LNHDA and CDR2 is SQIVND (reference sequence). The CDR3 bases are TGTGCCAGTAGTGCCGAGACAGGTGGGGCCTACGAGCAGTACTTC. The encoded protein is CASSAETGGAYEQYF.

This clone is a singleton in its sample. In nucleotides, the CDR3 is TGTGCCAGCAGCCCATCTAGCGGGAGCGGCACCGGGGAGCTGTTTTTT. This codes for CASSPSSGSGTGELFF. The V call is TRBV7-2, the J call TRBJ2-2; the match to TRBD2 covers 10 bases. V was clipped by 5 bases and J by 4 bases; unmatched bases: 7. The CDR3 runs 16 residues. Germline lookup yields CDR1 SGHTA and CDR2 FQGNSA. Supplemented by reference TRBV7-2 and TRBJ2-2, the full variable domain reads GAGVSQSPSNKVTEKGKDVELRCDPISGHTALYWYRQSLGQGLEFLIYFQGNSAPDKSGLPSDRFSAERTGGSVSTLTIQRTQQEDSAVYLCASSPSSGSGTGELFFGEGSRLTVL.